Each of the 23 T cell receptor beta chains below was sequenced from the same sample in a study of blood T cell repertoires in COVID-19. Sequenced by immunoSEQ multiplex PCR; TCRdb stores in-frame clones only, minus some. The profile shows about 260,000 clones, roughly nine tenths of them singletons. The sequencing input was peripheral blood. Every receptor here comes from a woman aged 50 to 65 who had recovered from COVID-19.

This chain connects TRBV6-5 to TRBJ1-4, with 9 bases aligning to TRBD1. The germline V gene encodes CDR1 MNHEY and CDR2 SVGAGI. The CDR3 contains 13 residues. Trimming at V came to 9 bases and at J to 8 bases, leaving 7 bases not matched to a gene. The chain's CDR3 is CASGTGYNEKLFF. CDR3 nucleotide sequence: TGTGCCAGTGGGACAGGGTATAACGAAAAACTGTTTTTT.

This rearrangement joins TRBV19 to TRBJ2-5; D gene uncertain. The CDR3 is 14 residues long. The germline V and J ends were trimmed by 5 bases and 1 base, with 11 bases remaining between them. From germline, CDR1 is LNHDA and CDR2 SQIVND (reference sequence). CDR3 sequence reads: CASSWANRQETQYF. In DNA, the CDR3 is TGTGCCAGTAGTTGGGCAAACCGCCAAGAGACCCAGTACTTC.

J is TRBJ2-1 and V is TRBV7-8, with a tentative D call TRBD1 (5 bases). Per the germline V gene, CDR1 is SGHVS and CDR2 is FQNEAQ. The CDR3 loop spans 13 amino acids. V was trimmed by 3 bases and J by 10 bases, leaving 13 bases between them. The CDR3 protein is CASSLNQGGEQFF. CDR3 sequence (DNA): TGTGCCAGCAGCTTGAACCAGGGCGGCGAGCAGTTCTTC.

J is TRBJ2-7 and V is TRBV6-5, with a possible D match to TRBD2 (6 bases). In germline, CDR1 is MNHEY, CDR2 SVGAGI. The CDR3 has 11 residues. V was shortened by 10 bases and J by 3 bases, with 10 bases between the two germline ends. CDR3 nucleotide sequence: TGTGCCACCGGGAGATACTACGAGCAGTACTTC. It specifies CATGRYYEQYF.

This clone appeared once. V gene TRBV7-2 combines with J gene TRBJ1-5, with unresolved D. V was clipped by 0 bases and J by 10 bases, with 13 bases between them. The CDR3 spans 14 residues. Germline V lookup: CDR1 SGHTA, CDR2 FQGNSA. The CDR3 here is CASSLARAGGPQHF. The CDR3 bases are TGTGCCAGCAGCTTAGCCCGGGCAGGAGGCCCCCAGCATTTT.

The chain employs TRBV5-1 and TRBJ2-2; TRBD2 matches at 9 bases. Germline loops: CDR1 SGHRS, CDR2 YFSETQ. The CDR3 contains 15 residues. The ends lost 2 bases at V and 2 bases at J; junction bases unmatched: 1. The CDR3 region is CASSFSGGNTGELFF. CDR3 sequence (DNA): TGCGCCAGCAGCTTTAGCGGGGGAAACACCGGGGAGCTGTTTTTT.

V is TRBV27 and J is TRBJ1-1; D uncertain. Looked up from germline, CDR1 is MNHEY and CDR2 is SMNVEV (reference sequence). The CDR3 is 13 amino acids. V was trimmed by 6 bases and J by 0 bases, leaving 8 bases between them. Here the CDR3 DNA reads TGTGCCAGCAGGCGGGTTCTGAACACTGAAGCTTTCTTT. Its protein is CASRRVLNTEAFF.

This clone was observed a single time. V gene TRBV30 combines with J gene TRBJ2-7; TRBD1 agrees at 8 bases. V gave up 1 base and J gave up 3 bases; unmatched junction bases: 5. CDR1 is GTSNPN, CDR2 SVGIG, per germline (reference sequence). The CDR3 runs 14 residues. In DNA form, the CDR3 reads TGTGCCTGGAGTGAAGGACAGGGCTACTACGAGCAGTACTTC. This encodes CAWSEGQGYYEQYF. Based on the CDR3 plus reference TRBV30 and TRBJ2-7, the full variable domain is SQTIHQWPATLVQPVGSPLSLECTVEGTSNPNLYWYRQAAGRGLQLLFYSVGIGQISSEVPQNLSASRPQDRQFILSSKKLLLSDSGFYLCAWSEGQGYYEQYFGPGTRLTVT.

This clone was seen just once. With a much larger clone just one base away, this may be a read error. The sample holds other DNA sequences that translate to the same CDR3. The chain is built from TRBV7-3 and TRBJ1-1, with D perhaps matching TRBD1 (6 bases). The ends were cut back, 3 bases at V and 1 base at J, with 9 bases in the middle. This CDR3 has 14 amino acids. Germline lookup yields CDR1 SGHTA and CDR2 FQGTGA. In nucleotides, the CDR3 is TGTGCCAGCAGCTTGACAGGACCGAACACTGAAGCTTTCTTT. Residues: CASSLTGPNTEAFF. Variable domain in full (rest from reference TRBV7-3 and TRBJ1-1): GAGVSQTPSNKVTEKGKYVELRCDPISGHTALYWYRQSLGQGPEFLIYFQGTGAADDSGLPNDRFFAVRPEGSVSTLKIQRTERGDSAVYLCASSLTGPNTEAFFGQGTRLTVV.

The rearrangement joins TRBV29-1 to TRBJ2-3; 8 nucleotides match TRBD2. Germline assignment: CDR1 SQVTM and CDR2 ANQGSEA. The length of the CDR3 is 13 residues. With 4 bases clipped from V and 5 bases from J, the junction kept 5 bases outside the gene matches. The CDR3, as DNA: TGCAGCGTTGGCGGCGCGGGAGGAGATACGCAGTATTTT. This sequence encodes CSVGGAGGDTQYF.

The chain joins TRBV5-1 to TRBJ1-1; D perhaps matches TRBD1 (6 bases). This CDR3 is built from 15 residues. Germline lookup yields CDR1 SGHRS and CDR2 YFSETQ. Trimming cost V 1 base and J 0 bases, with 10 bases left between them. The CDR3 spells CASSLSGQLNTEAFF. The CDR3 DNA reads TGCGCCAGCAGCTTGTCTGGACAGCTGAACACTGAAGCTTTCTTT.

The chain carries TRBV4-3 and TRBJ1-3; 7 positions agree with TRBD1. The germline V gene encodes CDR1 LGHNA and CDR2 YSLEER. The CDR3 runs to 15 residues. Trimming took 1 base from V and 1 from J; bases not matched to a gene: 1. The DNA of the CDR3 is TGCGCCAGCAGCCAAGCAGGGGGTTCTGGAAACACCATATATTTT. Its protein is CASSQAGGSGNTIYF.

This clone was seen once. The V and J genes are TRBV6-2 or TRBV6-3 and TRBJ2-7, with 14 bases identical to TRBD2. Germline assignment: CDR1 MNHEY and CDR2 SVGEGT. V was clipped by 4 bases and J by 7 bases; unmatched bases: 9. There are 16 residues in the CDR3. The CDR3 protein is CASSWTSGGPVEEQYF. CDR3 sequence (DNA): TGTGCCAGCAGTTGGACTAGCGGGGGGCCGGTCGAGGAGCAGTACTTC.

The rearrangement links TRBV10-1 to TRBJ2-5, with TRBD2 matching over 11 bases. The CDR3 is made up of 17 amino acids. CDR1 WNHNN and CDR2 SYGVQD come from the germline V gene (reference sequence). After removal of 3 bases from V and 5 bases from J, the junction contained 11 bases not matched to a gene. The CDR3 sequence is CASSDVLAGGSRETQYF. CDR3 nucleotides: TGCGCCAGCAGTGATGTCCTAGCGGGGGGTAGCCGGGAGACCCAGTACTTC.

This chain joins TRBV6-2 or TRBV6-3 and TRBJ2-3, with 8 bases that match TRBD1. Per germline, CDR1 MNHEY and CDR2 SVGEGT. The CDR3 is 15 residues long. The V and J ends lost 5 bases and 3 bases, in that order; junction bases with no gene match: 7. DNA for the CDR3: TGTGCCAGCAGTCTCAGGGGGCGCGGGACAGATACGCAGTATTTT. It yields the protein CASSLRGRGTDTQYF.

The J gene is TRBJ2-5, the V gene TRBV21-1; the table gives TRBD1 as D, unverified against the DNA. TRBV21-1 is assigned pseudogene status. The CDR3 is made up of 13 amino acids. CDR3 protein: CASPGKGAETQYF. The CDR3 bases are TGTGCCAGCCCAGGGAAGGGGGCAGAGACCCAGTACTTC.

Concerning this clone itself: Distinct nucleotide sequences in the sample also encode this CDR3. The rearrangement uses TRBV7-3 and TRBJ2-3, with D possibly TRBD2 on 6 matching bases. The V end lost 3 bases, the J end lost 6 bases, and 10 bases lay between the germline ends. The CDR3 has 13 amino acids. CDR1 and CDR2 from the germline V gene are SGHTA and FQGTGA. CDR3 in DNA: TGTGCCAGCAGCTTGCGGGAAGGCGATACGCAGTATTTT. Its translation is CASSLREGDTQYF.

This clone was counted only a few times. The chain joins TRBV5-5 to TRBJ2-2; 7 bases match TRBD1. The trim removed 3 bases at V and 0 bases at J, leaving 14 bases unmatched. The CDR3 spans 19 residues. Germline CDR1 and CDR2: SGHKS and YYEKEE (reference sequence). CDR3 protein: CASSSTLTRQGTNTGELFF. The CDR3 coding sequence is TGTGCCAGCAGCTCCACCTTAACCAGACAGGGAACGAACACCGGGGAGCTGTTTTTT.

This clone was seen more than once but under ten times. V and J are TRBV7-2 and TRBJ1-3, with TRBD1 as a possible D gene (5 bases). V shed 5 bases and J shed 0 bases, with 8 bases lying between them. The germline CDR1 and CDR2 sequences are SGHTA and FQGNSA. The CDR3 is made up of 14 amino acids. The CDR3 DNA reads as TGTGCCAGCAGCCTGGGGGGCTCTGGAAACACCATATATTTT. Translation gives CASSLGGSGNTIYF. The whole variable domain, remainder taken from reference TRBV7-2 and TRBJ1-3, is GAGVSQSPSNKVTEKGKDVELRCDPISGHTALYWYRQSLGQGLEFLIYFQGNSAPDKSGLPSDRFSAERTGGSVSTLTIQRTQQEDSAVYLCASSLGGSGNTIYFGEGSWLTVV.

The chain employs TRBV30 and TRBJ1-1, with TRBD1 matching 7 bases. With V trimmed by 3 bases and J by 10 bases, 11 bases remained unmatched. This CDR3 has 13 residues. Germline V gene sequence: CDR1 GTSNPN, CDR2 SVGIG (reference sequence). CDR3 protein: CAWSATGFLVAFF. The CDR3 DNA follows: TGTGCCTGGAGCGCGACAGGGTTCTTAGTAGCTTTCTTT.

This chain links TRBV28 with TRBJ2-3; D unclear. V was cut by 7 bases and J by 7 bases, with 18 bases left in between. This CDR3 contains 14 residues. CDR1 MDHEN and CDR2 SYDVKM come from the germline V gene. The CDR3 spells CASIPPGTQYTQYF. As DNA, the CDR3 is TGTGCCAGCATCCCGCCGGGTACACAATATACGCAGTATTTT.

To note about this clone: The junction does not match germline at one end; this may be a read error. The V and J genes are TRBV7-2 and TRBJ1-1, with D uncertain. Germline values: CDR1 SGHTA, CDR2 FQGNSA. CDR3 length: 13 residues. The CDR3 DNA sequence: TGTGCCAGCAGCCTAGCCCATAACACTGAAGCTTTCTTT. Translated, it gives CASSLAHNTEAFF.

This chain connects TRBV7-3 to TRBJ2-3; 14 nucleotides agree with TRBD2. The CDR3 length is 18 residues. V shed 5 bases and J 0 bases; nucleotides not matched to a gene: 7. In germline, CDR1 is SGHTA, CDR2 FQGTGA. The CDR3 DNA sequence: TGTGCCAGCAGCCTGGGACTAGCGGGGGACCCAAGCACAGATACGCAGTATTTT. Its protein product is CASSLGLAGDPSTDTQYF.